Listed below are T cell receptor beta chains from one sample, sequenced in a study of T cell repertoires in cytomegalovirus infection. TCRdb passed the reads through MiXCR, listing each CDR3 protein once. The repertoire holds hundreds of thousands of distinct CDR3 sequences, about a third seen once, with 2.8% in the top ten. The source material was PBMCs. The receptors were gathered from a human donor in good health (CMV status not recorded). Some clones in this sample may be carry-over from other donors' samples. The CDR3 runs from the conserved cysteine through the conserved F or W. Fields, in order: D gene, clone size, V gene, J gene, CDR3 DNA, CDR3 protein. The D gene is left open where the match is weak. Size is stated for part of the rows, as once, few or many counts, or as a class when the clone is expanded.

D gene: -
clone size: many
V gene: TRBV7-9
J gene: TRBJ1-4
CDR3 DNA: TGTGCCAGCAGCTTAGACGCCCGGACGAACGAAAAACTGTTTTTT
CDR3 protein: CASSLDARTNEKLFF

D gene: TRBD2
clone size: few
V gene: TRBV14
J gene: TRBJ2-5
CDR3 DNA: TGTGCCAGCAGCCAAGATCTAACTAGCGGGGGGCGTTACCAAGAGACCCAGTACTTC
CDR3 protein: CASSQDLTSGGRYQETQYF

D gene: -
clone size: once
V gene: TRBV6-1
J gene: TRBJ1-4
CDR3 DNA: TGTGCCAGCCCCGGGGGGGGGGCCGGTGAAAAACTGTTTTTT
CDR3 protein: CASPGGGAGEKLFF

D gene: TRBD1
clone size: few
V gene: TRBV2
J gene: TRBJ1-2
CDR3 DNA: TGTGCCAGCTTAGGGGACAGGGGTGGCTACACCTTC
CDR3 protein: CASLGDRGGYTF

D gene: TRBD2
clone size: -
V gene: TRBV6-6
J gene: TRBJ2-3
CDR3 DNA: TGTGCCAGCAGTGTAAGACTAGCGGGAGGTCTGGTAGATACGCAGTATTTT
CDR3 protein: CASSVRLAGGLVDTQYF

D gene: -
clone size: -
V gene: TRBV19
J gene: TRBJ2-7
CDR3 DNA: TGTGCCAGTAGTCGAGGGATGGAGCAGTACTTC
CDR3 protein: CASSRGMEQYF

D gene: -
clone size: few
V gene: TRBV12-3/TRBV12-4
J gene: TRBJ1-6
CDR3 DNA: TGTGCCAGCAGTCCCCAGGGTGTCAAATCACCCCTCCACTTT
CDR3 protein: CASSPQGVKSPLHF

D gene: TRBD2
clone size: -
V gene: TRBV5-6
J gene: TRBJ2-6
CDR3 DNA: TGTGCCAGCAGCTTCAAACTTGGCGGGGGAGGGTACTCTGGGGCCAACGTCCTGACTTTC
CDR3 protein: CASSFKLGGGGYSGANVLTF

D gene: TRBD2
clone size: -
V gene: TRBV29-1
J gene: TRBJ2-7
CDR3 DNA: TGCAGCGTTGCAGGGGCGGGAGGGCCCCGCTACGAGCAGTACTTC
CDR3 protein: CSVAGAGGPRYEQYF

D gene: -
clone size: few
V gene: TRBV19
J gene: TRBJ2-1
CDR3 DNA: TGTGCCAGTAGTATCCACCCTTTGATATCCCCTAATGAGCAGTTCTTC
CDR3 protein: CASSIHPLISPNEQFF

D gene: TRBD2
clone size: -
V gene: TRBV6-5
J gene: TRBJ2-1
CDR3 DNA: TGTGCCAGCACCCACGCCGGGACTAGCGGGAAACATGAGCAGTTCTTC
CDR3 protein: CASTHAGTSGKHEQFF

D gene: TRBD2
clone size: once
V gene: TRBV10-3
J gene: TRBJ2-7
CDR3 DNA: TGTGCCATCAGCAAAACCCCGGGACTAGCGGCCTACGAGCAGTACTTC
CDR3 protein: CAISKTPGLAAYEQYF

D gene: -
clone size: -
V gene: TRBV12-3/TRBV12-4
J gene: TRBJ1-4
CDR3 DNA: TGTGCCAGCAGTTTAGTGCAGGGAAGCGATGAAAAACTGTTTTTT
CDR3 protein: CASSLVQGSDEKLFF

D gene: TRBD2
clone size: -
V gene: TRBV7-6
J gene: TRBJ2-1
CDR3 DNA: TGTGCCACCCACGTGGGGGCTCTAGCGGGGGGACACAATGAGCAGTTCTTC
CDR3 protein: CATHVGALAGGHNEQFF

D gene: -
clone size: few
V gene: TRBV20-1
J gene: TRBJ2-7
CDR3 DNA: TGCAGTGCTAGGGGCGGTTCTTGGGCGGGGGAGCAGTACTTC
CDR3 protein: CSARGGSWAGEQYF

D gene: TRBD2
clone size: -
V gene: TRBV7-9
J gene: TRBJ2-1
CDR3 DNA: TGTGCCAGCAGCCCGGGGACTAGCGGGAGGCTCGACTCCAATGAGCAGTTCTTC
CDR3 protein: CASSPGTSGRLDSNEQFF

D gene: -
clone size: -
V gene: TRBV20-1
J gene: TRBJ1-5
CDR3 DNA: TGCAGTGCCCCCAAGGACAATCAGCCCCAGCATTTT
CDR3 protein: CSAPKDNQPQHF

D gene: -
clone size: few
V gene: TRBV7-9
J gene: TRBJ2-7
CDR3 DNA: TGTGCCAGCAGATCGACAGGACGGCGGTCCTACGAGCAGTACTTC
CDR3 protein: CASRSTGRRSYEQYF

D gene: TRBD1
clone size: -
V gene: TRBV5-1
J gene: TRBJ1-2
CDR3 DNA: TGCGCCAGCAGCTTAAACTCCGGGACAGAGTATGGCTACACCTTC
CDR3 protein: CASSLNSGTEYGYTF

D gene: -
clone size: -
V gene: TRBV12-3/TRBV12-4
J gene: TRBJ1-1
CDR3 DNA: TGTGCGAGCAGTAAGACAGTGATGAACACTGAAGCTTTATTT
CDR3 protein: CASSKTVMNTEALF

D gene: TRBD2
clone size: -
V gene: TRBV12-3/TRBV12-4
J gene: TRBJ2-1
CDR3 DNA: TGTGCCAGCAGTCCCTTCGGGACTAGCGGGGGTAATGAGCAGTTCTTC
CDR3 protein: CASSPFGTSGGNEQFF

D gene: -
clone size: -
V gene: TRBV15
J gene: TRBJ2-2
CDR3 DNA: TGTGCCACCAGCAGAGATCAGGGTCCCGGGGAGCTGTTTTTT
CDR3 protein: CATSRDQGPGELFF

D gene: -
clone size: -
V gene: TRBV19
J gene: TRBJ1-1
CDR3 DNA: TGTGCCAGTAGTGGGCCAGGGGAAATGAACACTGAAGCTTTCTTT
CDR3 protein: CASSGPGEMNTEAFF

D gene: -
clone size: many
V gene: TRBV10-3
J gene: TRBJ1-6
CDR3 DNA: TGTGCCATCAGTGAGTCAAGAAATTCACCCCTCCACTTT
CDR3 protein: CAISESRNSPLHF

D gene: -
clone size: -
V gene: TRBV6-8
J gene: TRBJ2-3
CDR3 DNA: TGTGCCAGCAGTTACGGTGATAAGCAGTATTTT
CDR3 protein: CASSYGDKQYF

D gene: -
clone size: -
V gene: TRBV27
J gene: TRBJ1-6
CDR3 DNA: TGTGCCAGCAGTTTATTGGCGGGCGCGAATTCACCCCTCCACTTT
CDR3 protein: CASSLLAGANSPLHF

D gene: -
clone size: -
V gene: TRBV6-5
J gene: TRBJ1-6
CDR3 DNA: TGTGCCAGCAGTTACTCGGTGGACTACAGGGTATATAATTCACCCCTCCACTTT
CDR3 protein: CASSYSVDYRVYNSPLHF

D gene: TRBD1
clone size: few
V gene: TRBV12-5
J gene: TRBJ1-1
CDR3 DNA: TGTGCTAGTGGTTTGGGAGCTGGACAGGCCCTGGCGGTCTCTGAAGCTTTCTTT
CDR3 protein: CASGLGAGQALAVSEAFF

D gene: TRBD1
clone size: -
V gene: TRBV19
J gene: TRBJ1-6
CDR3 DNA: TGTGCCAGTATTACCCGACAGGGAATGAGTTCACCCCTCCACTTT
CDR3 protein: CASITRQGMSSPLHF

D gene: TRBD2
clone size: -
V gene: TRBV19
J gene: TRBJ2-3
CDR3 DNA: TGTGCCAGCTCCGGGGCGGGGGGGCCTACAGATACGCAGTATTTT
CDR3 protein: CASSGAGGPTDTQYF

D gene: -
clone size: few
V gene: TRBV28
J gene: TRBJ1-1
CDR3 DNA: TGTGCCAGCAGGGGGTTCGCAGCTGAAGCTTTCTTT
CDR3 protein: CASRGFAAEAFF

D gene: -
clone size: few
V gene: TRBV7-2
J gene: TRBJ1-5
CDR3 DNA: TGTGCCAGCAGCTTACATTCCAACGGGCAGCCCCAGCATTTT
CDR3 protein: CASSLHSNGQPQHF

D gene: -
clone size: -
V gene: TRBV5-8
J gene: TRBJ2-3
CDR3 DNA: TGTGCCAGCAGCTTGGCCCCCCGGCCTGCAGATACGCAGTATTTT
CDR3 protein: CASSLAPRPADTQYF

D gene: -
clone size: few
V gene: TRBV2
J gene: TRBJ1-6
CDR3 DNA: TGTGCCAGCAGTCCAAGGGGGAGCTATAATTCACCCCTCCACTTT
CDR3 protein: CASSPRGSYNSPLHF

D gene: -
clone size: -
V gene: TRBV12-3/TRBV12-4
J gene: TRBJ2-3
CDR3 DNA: TGTGCCTCCAACCATGGCGGTAGCACAGATACGCAGTATTTT
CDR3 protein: CASNHGGSTDTQYF

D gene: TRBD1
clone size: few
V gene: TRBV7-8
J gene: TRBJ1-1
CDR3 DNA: TGTGCCAGCAGCTTTGCAGGGGGCGGGATGAACACTGAAGCTTTCTTT
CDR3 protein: CASSFAGGGMNTEAFF

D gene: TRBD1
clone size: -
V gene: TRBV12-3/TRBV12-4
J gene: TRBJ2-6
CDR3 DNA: TGTGCCAGCAGTTCCGGCCAGGGGGCATCTGGGGCCAACGTCCTGACTTTC
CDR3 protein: CASSSGQGASGANVLTF

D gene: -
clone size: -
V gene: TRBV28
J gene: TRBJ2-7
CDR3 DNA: TGTGCCAGCAGCTTTCGTCAGTGGAGCTCCTACGAGCAGTACTTC
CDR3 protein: CASSFRQWSSYEQYF

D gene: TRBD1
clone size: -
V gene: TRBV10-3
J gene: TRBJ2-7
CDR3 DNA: TGTGCCATCAGTGAGTCGGACAGGGGAGCTTGGGACGAGCAGTACTTC
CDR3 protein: CAISESDRGAWDEQYF

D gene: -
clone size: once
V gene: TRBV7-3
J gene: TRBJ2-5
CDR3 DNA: TGTGCCAGCAGCGCCCAACACGAGACCCAGTACTTC
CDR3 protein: CASSAQHETQYF

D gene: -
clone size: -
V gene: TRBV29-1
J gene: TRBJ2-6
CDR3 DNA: TGCAGCGTTGATACCCAGGGGTCTTCCTCTGGGGCCAACGTCCTGACTTTC
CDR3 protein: CSVDTQGSSSGANVLTF